The 18 T cell receptor beta chains presented below share a single source sample, sequenced in a study of blood T cell repertoires in COVID-19. Profiling relied on immunoSEQ multiplex PCR, and the TCRdb table lists in-frame clones only, not all of them. The repertoire has approximately 99,000 clones, about 83% of them found once; the top ten carry approximately 2%. Sequencing was carried out using peripheral blood. The receptors stem from a man between 65 and 80 years old with active or convalescent COVID-19.

The genes are TRBV28 and TRBJ1-2, with D perhaps matching TRBD1 (5 bases). V was shortened by 7 bases and J by 9 bases, with 21 bases between the two germline ends. The CDR3 has 14 amino acids. Germline V CDR1 and CDR2: MDHEN, SYDVKM. The CDR3 DNA reads as TGTGCCAGCAACGTGGGGGGGTCAGGGTTTAGCTACACCTTC. Its translation: CASNVGGSGFSYTF.

V is TRBV10-3 and J is TRBJ1-4; tentative D call: TRBD1 (5 bases). This CDR3 region has 16 residues. Germline V lookup: CDR1 ENHRY, CDR2 SYGVKD. The V gene lost 3 bases and the J gene lost 5 bases, with 16 bases spanning the gap. For the CDR3, the DNA is TGTGCCATCAGTGACGGTCGCGGGGGGGAAAATGAAAAACTGTTTTTT. Its protein is CAISDGRGGENEKLFF.

The chain has TRBV28 and TRBJ2-5; 12 positions match TRBD1. Germline V gene lookup returns CDR1 MDHEN and CDR2 SYDVKM. Losses at the gene ends were 7 bases for V and 7 bases for J; bases not matched to a gene: 16. This CDR3 has 17 amino acids. DNA of the CDR3: TGTGCCAGCACATTGACAACCGGGACAGGGGGCTATGGGACCCAGTACTTC. Translation: CASTLTTGTGGYGTQYF.

The rearrangement links TRBV6-2 or TRBV6-3 to TRBJ2-3, with D uncertain. This CDR3 spans 11 amino acids. Trimming shortened V by 5 bases and J by 5 bases, and 5 bases separated the two germline ends. CDR1 and CDR2 (germline): MNHEY, SVGEGT. CDR3 protein: CASSNRDTQYF. The CDR3 DNA is TGTGCCAGCAGTAATCGAGATACGCAGTATTTT.

The rearrangement uses TRBV6-5 and TRBJ1-5; D is unclear. CDR3 length equals 13 residues. Germline CDR1 MNHEY, CDR2 SVGAGI. The V end was cut by 3 bases, the J end by 7 bases, with 10 bases between. The CDR3: CASSYSRGQPQHF. DNA of the CDR3: TGTGCCAGCAGTTATTCCCGCGGACAGCCCCAGCATTTT.

This clone was seen once. The chain carries TRBV25-1 and TRBJ2-1; D is perhaps TRBD1 (7 bases). The CDR3 extends over 13 amino acids. V dropped 6 bases and J dropped 7 bases, with 13 bases sitting between them. Per germline, CDR1 MGHDK and CDR2 SYGVNS. The CDR3 region has the DNA TGTGCCAGCAGCGCAGGGGGGTCGAATGAGCAGTTCTTC. This gives the protein CASSAGGSNEQFF. Full variable domain (outside the CDR3, taken from reference TRBV25-1 and TRBJ2-1): EADIYQTPRYLVIGTGKKITLECSQTMGHDKMYWYQQDPGMELHLIHYSYGVNSTEKGDLSSESTVSRIRTEHFPLTLESARPSHTSQYLCASSAGGSNEQFFGPGTRLTVL.

The chain is built from TRBV9 and TRBJ2-1; TRBD2 is a possible D gene (5 bases). From germline, CDR1 is SGDLS and CDR2 YYNGEE. Trimming took 4 bases from V and 10 from J, leaving 9 bases between them. The CDR3 is made up of 11 amino acids. DNA for the CDR3: TGTGCCAGCAGCACACTAGGCGAGCAGTTCTTC. The encoded protein is CASSTLGEQFF.

CDR3 bases: TGTGCCAGCAGCGTTGTGGGGGCGGGGGGGCCTCACGCCTACGAGCAGTACTTC. Encoded protein: CASSVVGAGGPHAYEQYF. The V gene is TRBV7-2, the J gene TRBJ2-7; 9 bases fit TRBD2. Per the germline V gene, CDR1 is SGHTA and CDR2 is FQGNSA. V dropped 5 bases and J dropped 2; count of bases not matched to a gene: 16. The CDR3 runs 18 residues.

V gene TRBV2 combines with J gene TRBJ1-2; D not resolved. This CDR3 spans 17 amino acids. The V end was cut by 6 bases, the J end by 0 bases, with 20 bases between. In germline, CDR1 is SNHLY, CDR2 FYNNEI. The CDR3 here is CASRGPFSPNTNYGYTF. Written as DNA, the CDR3 is TGTGCCAGCAGGGGCCCATTTTCCCCCAACACTAACTATGGCTACACCTTC. Full variable domain (rest looked up from reference TRBV2 and TRBJ1-2): EPEVTQTPSHQVTQMGQEVILRCVPISNHLYFYWYRQILGQKVEFLVSFYNNEISEKSEIFDDQFSVERPDGSNFTLKIRSTKLEDSAMYFCASRGPFSPNTNYGYTFGSGTRLTVV.

The chain employs TRBV6-6 and TRBJ1-2; D gene uncertain. Germline CDR1 MNHNY, CDR2 SVGAGI (reference sequence). This CDR3 has 12 residues. The germline V and J ends were trimmed by 6 bases and 7 bases, with 12 bases remaining between them. The CDR3 reads CASRTERSGYTF. CDR3 sequence (DNA): TGTGCCAGCAGAACAGAAAGAAGTGGCTACACCTTC.

The chain joins TRBV4-2 to TRBJ2-3, with TRBD2 as a possible D gene (5 bases). V gave up 1 base and J gave up 2 bases, with 19 bases separating them. CDR3 length: 18 residues. Per the germline V gene, CDR1 is LGHNA and CDR2 is YNFKEQ. The CDR3 DNA reads TGTGCCAGCAGCCAAGGGGTTCGAGGGATAGGGAACACAGATACGCAGTATTTT. It specifies CASSQGVRGIGNTDTQYF.

This clone is a singleton in its sample. This chain links TRBV30 with TRBJ1-4; weak D call: TRBD1 (5 bases). Trimming stripped 4 bases from V and 8 bases from J, with 17 bases between. Germline-derived CDR1 and CDR2 are GTSNPN and SVGIG (reference sequence). This CDR3 has 14 residues. The CDR3 DNA sequence: TGTGCCTGGATTGATGGGGCAGCGGGGGAAAAACTGTTTTTT. Its protein product is CAWIDGAAGEKLFF.

V usage is TRBV6-5 and J usage is TRBJ2-2, with 7 bases identical to TRBD2. CDR1 and CDR2 (germline): MNHEY, SVGAGI. With 2 bases clipped from V and 3 bases from J, the junction kept 6 bases outside the gene matches. The CDR3 sequence is 16 residues long. CDR3 amino acids: CASSYEGLKDTGELFF. In DNA, the CDR3 is TGTGCCAGCAGTTACGAGGGACTAAAAGACACCGGGGAGCTGTTTTTT.

Details on this clone: The junction departs from germline at one end; a sequencing error may be responsible. CDR3 protein: CASSWGTGTTDTQYF. Written as DNA, the CDR3 is TGTGCTAGCAGCTGGGGGACAGGGACCACAGATACGCAGTATTTT. This chain connects TRBV7-7 to TRBJ2-3; 9 bases fit TRBD1. This CDR3 has 15 residues. From germline, CDR1 is SSHAT and CDR2 FNYEAQ (reference sequence).

The DNA for the CDR3 is TGCAGCGGAGGAGGGGATGGCTACACCTTC. Protein product: CSGGGDGYTF. The chain recombines TRBV29-1 with TRBJ1-2; D is perhaps TRBD1 (5 bases). Germline lookup yields CDR1 SQVTM and CDR2 ANQGSEA. The CDR3 sequence is 10 residues long. V lost 7 bases, J lost 6 bases, and 9 bases lay in between.

The chain combines TRBV7-9 with TRBJ2-3; the D is unclear. This CDR3 is built from 11 residues. Germline lookup yields CDR1 SEHNR and CDR2 FQNEAQ (reference sequence). Trimming cost V 5 bases and J 3 bases, with 3 bases left between them. DNA for the CDR3: TGTGCCAGCAGCATAACAGATACGCAGTATTTT. Translation gives CASSITDTQYF.

This rearrangement joins TRBV29-1 to TRBJ1-2, with 9 bases matching TRBD1. Per the germline V gene, CDR1 is SQVTM and CDR2 is ANQGSEA. V lost 6 bases, J lost 6 bases, and 14 bases stayed unmatched. The CDR3 runs to 15 residues. In nucleotides, the CDR3 is TGCAGCGTCACGATAGGGGGACAGGGAGAGAATGGCTACACCTTC. Translating it yields CSVTIGGQGENGYTF.

The chain has TRBV24-1 and TRBJ2-3; TRBD1 is a possible D gene (7 bases). The V gene lost 0 bases and the J gene lost 4 bases, with 19 bases spanning the gap. Looked up from germline, CDR1 is KGHDR and CDR2 is SFDVKD. The length of the CDR3 is 18 residues. In DNA form, the CDR3 reads TGTGCCACCAGTGATTTGCGGAGGGGGCGCGGGTCGCCAGATACGCAGTATTTT. The encoded protein is CATSDLRRGRGSPDTQYF.